Below, one TCR beta chain is given with its context. The authors' processing: It was from reference gene primer amplification that nucleated cell counts were estimated. Sequencing was performed with immunoSEQ multiplex PCR; in TCRdb, only in-frame clones are kept and a portion is missing. V and J calls and clone size follow that table, whereas D and trimming were derived from the DNA. Of some 220,000 clones in the sample, roughly 85% are singletons; the top ten hold 4.5% to 6%. This CDR3 has 14 residues. The ends lost 5 bases at V and 5 bases at J; junction bases unmatched: 7. Germline CDR1 reads LNHDA; CDR2 reads SQIVND (reference sequence). The record originates from a study of blood T cell repertoires in COVID-19. In the study overall: Samples came from the United States, Italy and Spain, spanning acute and convalescent COVID-19. PBMCs, B-cell-depleted T cells, or T cells provided the cDNA or gDNA that made up the material.

The sequence derives from a man over 45 with COVID-19, enrolled during active disease. The genes are TRBV19 and TRBJ2-7; 9 bases are a match to TRBD1. The sequenced material came from peripheral blood. CDR3 bases: TGTGCCAGTAGTTACGGACAGGGGAGGCACGAGCAGTACTTC. It specifies CASSYGQGRHEQYF.